This TCR beta chain was observed in a study of blood T cell repertoires in COVID-19. On this clone: Within the sample, other DNA sequences also encode this same CDR3.

In the original analysis: Counts of nucleated cells, estimated from reference gene primer amplification, were obtained. TCRdb keeps only in-frame clones here, not all; method: immunoSEQ multiplex PCR. The V and J calls and clone size are taken from that table; D and trimming were inferred from the DNA. This table has 75,000 to 95,000 clones, around 88% appearing once. Seattle researchers signed up patients amid active infection and tracked them longitudinally. CDR1 is SGHTA, CDR2 FQGTGA, per germline. V shed 5 bases, J shed 10 bases, and the junction held 7 bases outside the gene matches. This CDR3 region has 15 residues.

The sequencing input was peripheral blood. This receptor was obtained from a woman in her sixties with COVID-19, enrolled during active disease. The chain carries TRBV7-3 and TRBJ2-1; 14 bases fit TRBD2. The CDR3 sequence: CASSPTSGGAGEQFF. CDR3 DNA sequence: TGTGCCAGCAGCCCGACTAGCGGGGGGGCAGGAGAGCAGTTCTTC. Full variable domain (rest looked up from reference TRBV7-3 and TRBJ2-1): GAGVSQTPSNKVTEKGKYVELRCDPISGHTALYWYRQSLGQGPEFLIYFQGTGAADDSGLPNDRFFAVRPEGSVSTLKIQRTERGDSAVYLCASSPTSGGAGEQFFGPGTRLTVL.